The TCR beta chain described here comes from a study of T cells in Graves' hyperthyroidism and ophthalmopathy. The hyperthyroidism patients had all been newly diagnosed, and their disease duration was under 2 months. Their ages ranged from 18 to 65 years. Each diagnosis was grounded in clinical symptoms, serum thyroxine and TRAb, thyroid ultrasound, and orbital computed tomography. Overall study findings and caveats: Model output signaled ophthalmopathy a median approximately six months ahead of onset.

This CDR3 contains 15 residues. Germline V gives CDR1 SGHTA, CDR2 FQGNSA. V shed 0 bases, J shed 9 bases, and the junction held 8 bases outside the gene matches. It was RNA transcripts that yielded the amplified TCR beta CDR3 regions. The HTBI primer set served for first-round RT-PCR of the TCR CDR3. TCRdb re-called the multiplex PCR reads with MiXCR, one entry per CDR3 protein. The data show under 350,000 distinct CDR3 sequences, with roughly a fifth seen just once and roughly 52% held by the top ten. In this sample, this clonotype turned up many times. Its antigen is unknown. Sequenced material: blood. This TCR was recovered from a woman between 45 and 60 years old with Graves' hyperthyroidism. This chain connects TRBV7-2 to TRBJ2-7; 10 bases are a match to TRBD2. Here the CDR3 reads CASSLARLAGAPQYF. CDR3 DNA: TGTGCCAGCAGCTTAGCTCGCCTAGCGGGAGCCCCGCAGTACTTC.